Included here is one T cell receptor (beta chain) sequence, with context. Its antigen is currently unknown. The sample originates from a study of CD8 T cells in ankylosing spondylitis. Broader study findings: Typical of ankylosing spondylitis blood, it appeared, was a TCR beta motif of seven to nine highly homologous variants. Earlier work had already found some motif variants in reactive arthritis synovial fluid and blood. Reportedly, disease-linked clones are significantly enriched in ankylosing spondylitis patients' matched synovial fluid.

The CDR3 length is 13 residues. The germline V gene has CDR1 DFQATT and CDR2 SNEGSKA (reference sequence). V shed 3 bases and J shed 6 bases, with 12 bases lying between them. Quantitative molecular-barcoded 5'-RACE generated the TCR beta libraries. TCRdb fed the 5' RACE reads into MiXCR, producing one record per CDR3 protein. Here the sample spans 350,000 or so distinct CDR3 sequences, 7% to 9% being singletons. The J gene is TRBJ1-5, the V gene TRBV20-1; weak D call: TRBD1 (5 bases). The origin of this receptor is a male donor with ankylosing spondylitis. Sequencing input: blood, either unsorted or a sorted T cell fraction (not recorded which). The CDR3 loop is CSASAGGSQPQHF. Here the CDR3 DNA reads TGCAGTGCTAGTGCCGGGGGGTCTCAGCCCCAGCATTTT.